The entry below gives a single TCR beta chain sequence along with its context. This specimen comes from a study of blood T cell repertoires in COVID-19. Overall study context: Nucleic acid was either cDNA or gDNA, and it came from T cells, B-cell-depleted T cells, or PBMCs.

CDR1 and CDR2 from the germline V gene are SGHNT and YYREEE (reference sequence). The CDR3 has 15 amino acids. The V segment lost 2 bases and the J segment 7 bases; nucleotides outside the gene matches: 5. Data came from immunoSEQ multiplex PCR; TCRdb stores just in-frame clones and leaves some out. The sample lists over 300,000 clones, roughly nine tenths occurring once. The sequence was obtained from a woman in her thirties who had recovered from COVID-19. Sequenced input: PBMCs or T cells enriched from blood (not recorded which). The V gene is TRBV5-4, the J gene TRBJ1-4; 10 bases are shared with TRBD1. Here the CDR3 DNA reads TGTGCCAGCAGCTTAGGACAGGGGGGGAGTGAAAAACTGTTTTTT. Translating gives CASSLGQGGSEKLFF.